This paragraph reports one T cell receptor (beta chain). Its specificity is unknown. Reverse transcribing all isolated RNA meant expressed TCRB transcripts were sequenced. TCRdb's copy holds only in-frame clones and misses some; the assay was immunoSEQ multiplex PCR. The table records tens of thousands of clones, less than 55% of them present only once. This specimen comes from a study of beta chain features in type 1 diabetes. For the study at large: The study examined around 98,000,000 sorted cells across all samples. Study observations and caveats: The study found that naive, central memory and Treg TCRB repertoires appeared more similar in patients than in healthy donors. When Type 1 diabetes patients were examined, their TCRB CDR3s proved moderately but significantly shorter in all four CD4+ subsets.

Per germline, CDR1 WNHNN and CDR2 SYGVQD (reference sequence). V was cut by 2 bases and J by 9 bases, with 16 bases left in between. The CDR3 has 14 amino acids. CD4+ naive, central memory, regulatory and stem cell-like memory subsets were isolated by sorting on CD45RO/CCR7/CD25/CD127/CD95/CD27. The specimen was Tregs from blood. V gene TRBV10-1 combines with J gene TRBJ1-2, with D unresolved. This TCR was recovered from a man aged 25 to 40 with type 1 diabetes. Here the CDR3 DNA reads TGCGCCAGCAGTGAGGGGCGGCCCCTCGGGAGCTACACCTTC. Its translation is CASSEGRPLGSYTF.